The 13 T cell receptor beta chains given below trace back to one sample, sequenced in a study of T cell repertoires in cytomegalovirus infection. Each CDR3 protein is one row after TCRdb ran MiXCR on the reads. The table records fewer than 900,000 distinct CDR3 sequences, 25% to 35% of them present only once. Their recognized antigens are unknown. The sequences come from cultured CD8+ T cells from PBMCs, collected from culture after CMV antigen stimulation. The source of these receptors is a human donor in good health (CMV status not recorded). Some clones in this sample may be carry-over from other donors' samples.

This clonotype was counted between two and nine times. This chain uses TRBV5-6 with TRBJ1-2; TRBD1 is a possible D gene (6 bases). This CDR3 is 14 amino acids long. Germline V lookup: CDR1 SGHDT, CDR2 YYEEEE. The V end lost 4 bases, the J end lost 8 bases, and 18 bases lay between the germline ends. Written as DNA, the CDR3 is TGTGCCAGCAGCCCAGGGGCGGGGGTACAAGGCTACACCTTC. This sequence encodes CASSPGAGVQGYTF.

This chain uses TRBV6-6 with TRBJ2-7; tentative D call: TRBD1 (5 bases). The germline CDR1 and CDR2 sequences are MNHNY and SVGAGI (reference sequence). Trimming removed 4 bases at V and 3 bases at J, with 16 bases between. There are 15 residues in the CDR3. The CDR3 DNA follows: TGTGCCAGCAGTTCACTCACAGGCCAGATCTACGAGCAGTACTTC. Protein sequence: CASSSLTGQIYEQYF.

The chain is built from TRBV20-1 and TRBJ2-7, with D unresolved. CDR1 DFQATT and CDR2 SNEGSKA come from the germline V gene (reference sequence). The CDR3 has 12 amino acids. With 3 bases removed from V and 7 bases from J, the gap between germline ends came to 13 bases. The DNA of the CDR3 is TGCAGTGCTAGTTCGCGAGGTGATGAGCAGTACGTC. Translation gives CSASSRGDEQYV.

The chain employs TRBV12-3 or TRBV12-4 and TRBJ1-1; 8 bases are a match to TRBD1. J was trimmed by 4 bases and V by 6 bases; bases with no gene match: 4. The CDR3 has 13 amino acids. CDR3 coding DNA: TGTGCCAGCAGCGTTCAGGGGGCCACTGAAGCTTTCTTT. The encoded protein is CASSVQGATEAFF.

This clonotype was seen a few times. V usage is TRBV7-9 and J usage is TRBJ2-2; the match to TRBD1 covers 7 bases. The CDR3 covers 16 residues. V trimming: 6 bases; J trimming: 2 bases; junction bases outside the gene matches: 9. Germline V gene data show CDR1 as SEHNR and CDR2 as FQNEAQ (reference sequence). The DNA for the CDR3 is TGTGCCAGCAGGGAACCCGGGACAGTAAACACCGGGGAGCTGTTTTTT. Protein sequence: CASREPGTVNTGELFF.

There are many counts of this clonotype. The chain links TRBV11-1 to TRBJ2-1; D is unclear. CDR1 and CDR2 from the germline V gene are SGHAT and FQDESV (reference sequence). This CDR3 comprises 19 residues. V was trimmed by 5 bases and J by 0 bases, leaving 23 bases between them. The CDR3 here is CASSPSEHYLAASYNEQFF. CDR3 in DNA: TGTGCCAGCAGCCCGTCCGAGCACTACTTGGCAGCCTCCTACAATGAGCAGTTCTTC. Full variable domain (remainder filled in from reference TRBV11-1 and TRBJ2-1): EAEVAQSPRYKITEKSQAVAFWCDPISGHATLYWYRQILGQGPELLVQFQDESVVDDSQLPKDRFSAERLKGVDSTLKIQPAELGDSAMYLCASSPSEHYLAASYNEQFFGPGTRLTVL.

The rearrangement joins TRBV7-9 to TRBJ1-2, with D unresolved. The length of the CDR3 is 12 residues. Germline lookup yields CDR1 SEHNR and CDR2 FQNEAQ (reference sequence). Trimming removed 1 base at V and 5 bases at J, with 5 bases between. The CDR3 DNA sequence: TGTGCCAGCAGCTTAGGGCAGTATGGCTACACCTTC. Translating it yields CASSLGQYGYTF.

This clonotype was picked up one time. CDR3 region: CASIRRLAGGRSTGELFF. In nucleotides, the CDR3 is TGTGCCAGCATTCGACGGCTAGCGGGGGGGCGAAGCACCGGGGAGCTGTTTTTT. The chain couples TRBV2 to TRBJ2-2, with TRBD2 identical over 12 bases. The V segment lost 7 bases and the J segment 4 bases; nucleotides outside the gene matches: 13. CDR1 is SNHLY, CDR2 FYNNEI, per germline. The CDR3 extends over 18 amino acids.

This clonotype occurred many times. The chain combines TRBV7-8 with TRBJ2-2, with D tentatively TRBD1 (5 bases). V was shortened by 5 bases and J by 0 bases, with 13 bases between the two germline ends. Germline V gene data show CDR1 as SGHVS and CDR2 as FQNEAQ. The CDR3 is 16 residues long. In DNA form, the CDR3 reads TGTGCCAGCAGCCGAGAGAAGGACACGAACACCGGGGAGCTGTTTTTT. This sequence encodes CASSREKDTNTGELFF.

The CDR3 protein is CASSPLGGGNEKLFF. In nucleotides, the CDR3 is TGTGCCAGCAGCCCCTTAGGGGGGGGTAATGAAAAACTGTTTTTT. The gene calls are TRBV7-9 and TRBJ1-4; perhaps TRBD1 as D (6 bases). The CDR3 totals 15 residues. V gave up 5 bases and J gave up 4 bases, with 14 bases separating them. Germline V gene data show CDR1 as SEHNR and CDR2 as FQNEAQ (reference sequence).

This clonotype was counted only a few times. The rearrangement joins TRBV19 to TRBJ1-2, with a tentative D call TRBD1 (6 bases). The CDR3 length is 13 residues. Per germline, CDR1 LNHDA and CDR2 SQIVND (reference sequence). Deletions cut 6 bases from V and 0 bases from J, with 8 bases between. CDR3 residues: CASRRTANYGYTF. CDR3 coding DNA: TGTGCCAGTAGACGGACAGCTAACTATGGCTACACCTTC.

This rearrangement joins TRBV6-2 or TRBV6-3 to TRBJ1-1; D unresolved. Trimming took 2 bases from V and 4 from J, leaving 11 bases between them. This CDR3 contains 14 residues. Germline V CDR1 and CDR2: MNHEY, SVGEGT. CDR3 sequence (DNA): TGTGCCAGCAGTTACAGAGTCCCGGCCACTGAAGCTTTCTTT. The encoded protein is CASSYRVPATEAFF.

This clonotype has just one count. This rearrangement joins TRBV25-1 to TRBJ1-4, with unresolved D. CDR1 is MGHDK and CDR2 is SYGVNS in the germline V gene. This CDR3 contains 13 residues. Trimming cost V 6 bases and J 5 bases, with 10 bases left between them. CDR3 sequence reads: CASSPLMNEKLFF. As DNA, the CDR3 is TGTGCCAGCAGCCCCCTGATGAATGAAAAACTGTTTTTT.